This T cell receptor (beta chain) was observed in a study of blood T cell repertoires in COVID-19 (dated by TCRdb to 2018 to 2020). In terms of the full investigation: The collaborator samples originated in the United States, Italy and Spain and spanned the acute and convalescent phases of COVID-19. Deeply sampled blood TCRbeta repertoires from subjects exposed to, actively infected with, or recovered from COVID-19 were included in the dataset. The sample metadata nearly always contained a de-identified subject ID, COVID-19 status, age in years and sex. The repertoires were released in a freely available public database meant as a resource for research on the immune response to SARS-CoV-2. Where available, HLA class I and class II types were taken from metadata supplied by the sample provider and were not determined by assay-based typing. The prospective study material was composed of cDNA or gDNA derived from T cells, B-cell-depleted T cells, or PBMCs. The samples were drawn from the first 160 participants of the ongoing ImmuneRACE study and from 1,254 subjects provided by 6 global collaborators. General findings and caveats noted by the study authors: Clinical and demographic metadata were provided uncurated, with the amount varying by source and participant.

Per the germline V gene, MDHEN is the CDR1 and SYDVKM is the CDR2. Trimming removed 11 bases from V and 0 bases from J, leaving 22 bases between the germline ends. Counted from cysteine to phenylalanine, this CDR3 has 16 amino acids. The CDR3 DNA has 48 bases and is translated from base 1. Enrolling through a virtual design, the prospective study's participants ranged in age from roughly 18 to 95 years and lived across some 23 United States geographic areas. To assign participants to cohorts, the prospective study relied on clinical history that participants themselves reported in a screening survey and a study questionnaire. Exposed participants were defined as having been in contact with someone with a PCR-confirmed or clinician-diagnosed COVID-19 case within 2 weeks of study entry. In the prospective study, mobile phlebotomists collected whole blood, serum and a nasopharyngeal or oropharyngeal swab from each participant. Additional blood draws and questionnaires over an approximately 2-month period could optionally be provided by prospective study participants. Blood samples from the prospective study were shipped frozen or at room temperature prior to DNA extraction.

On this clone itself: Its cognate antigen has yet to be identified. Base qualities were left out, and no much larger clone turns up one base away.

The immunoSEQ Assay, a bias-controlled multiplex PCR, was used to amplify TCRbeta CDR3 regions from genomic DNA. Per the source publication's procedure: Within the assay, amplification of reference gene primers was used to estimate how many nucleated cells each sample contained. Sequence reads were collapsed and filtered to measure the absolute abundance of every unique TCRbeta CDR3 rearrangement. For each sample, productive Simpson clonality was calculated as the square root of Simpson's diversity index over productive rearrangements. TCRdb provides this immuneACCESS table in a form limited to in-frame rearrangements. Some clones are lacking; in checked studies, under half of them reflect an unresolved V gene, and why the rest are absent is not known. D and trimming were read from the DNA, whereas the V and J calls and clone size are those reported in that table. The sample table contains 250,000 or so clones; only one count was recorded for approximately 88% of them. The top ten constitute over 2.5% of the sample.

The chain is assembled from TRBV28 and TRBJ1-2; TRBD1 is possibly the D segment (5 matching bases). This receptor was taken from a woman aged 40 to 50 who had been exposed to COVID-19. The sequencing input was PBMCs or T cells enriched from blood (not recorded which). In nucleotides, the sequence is TGTGCCGCCTCGGACACCTCCTTGTCTTCTAACTATGGCTACACCTTC. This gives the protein CAASDTSLSSNYGYTF.